One sample yielded the 18 T cell receptor beta chains listed below, sequenced in a study of post-analysis software for immune sequencing data. Every TCR beta cDNA library bore unique molecular identifiers. TCRdb recomputed calls from the PCR reads with MiXCR, one row per CDR3 protein. The table records 180,000 or so distinct CDR3 sequences, around 29% of them present only once. Regarding the study as a whole: Patients showed TRBV5-6, TRBV5-1 and TRBV20-1 among five TRBV segments more frequent than in controls.

Their antigens remain unidentified. Source material: blood. These receptors originate from a girl aged 2 to 17 with multiple sclerosis.

In the case of this clonotype: It may be a read error: a sequence one base away is much more abundant. The J gene is TRBJ2-7, the V gene TRBV27; TRBD2 matches 7 bases. This CDR3 is built from 14 residues. Per the germline V gene, CDR1 is MNHEY and CDR2 is SMNVEV (reference sequence). J lost 0 bases, V lost 5 bases, and 4 bases had no gene match. The CDR3 DNA follows: TGTGCCAGCAGTGCCAGCGGGGTCTCCTACGAGCAGTACTTC. Encoded protein: CASSASGVSYEQYF.

This clonotype showed up just once. The chain couples TRBV9 to TRBJ2-2; D not resolved. This CDR3 region has 13 residues. The germline CDR1 and CDR2 sequences are SGDLS and YYNGEE. Trimming took off 0 bases at V and 4 bases at J, with 4 bases between the two ends. The CDR3 loop reads CASSVGGTGELFF. CDR3 bases: TGTGCCAGCAGCGTAGGAGGCACCGGGGAGCTGTTTTTT.

As for this clonotype: Given a much more abundant clone one base away, this may be a read error. This chain uses TRBV13 with TRBJ2-5; no firm D call. CDR3 size: 11 residues. Trimming took 2 bases from V and 13 from J, leaving 11 bases between them. Germline V CDR1 and CDR2: PRHDT, FYEKMQ (reference sequence). CDR3 residues: CASSLRQDVYF. The CDR3 nucleotides read TGTGCCAGCAGCTTAAGGCAAGATGTGTACTTC.

This clonotype has just a few counts. This may come from a read error, since a much larger clone is one base off. This chain uses TRBV5-1 with TRBJ2-7; D call uncertain. V gave up 6 bases and J gave up 0 bases, with 16 bases separating them. CDR3 size: 15 residues. Germline CDR1 SGHRS, CDR2 YFSETQ. This chain's CDR3 is CASMDTGSLSYEQYF. CDR3 DNA: TGCGCCAGCATGGATACGGGCAGTCTCTCCTACGAGCAGTACTTC.

This clonotype has a count of ten or more. V usage is TRBV10-3 and J usage is TRBJ2-1; 9 bases align to TRBD2. J gave up 5 bases and V 7 bases, and 18 bases lay outside the gene matches. The CDR3 is 18 amino acids. Germline V gene lookup returns CDR1 ENHRY and CDR2 SYGVKD. The CDR3 DNA is TGTGCCATCACAGAAGGGTGGACTAGCGCTAGATCTAACAATGAGCAGTTCTTC. Residues: CAITEGWTSARSNNEQFF.

The chain links TRBV20-1 to TRBJ2-3; D remains ambiguous. Trimming removed 2 bases from V and 2 bases from J, with 5 bases in between. The germline V gene encodes CDR1 DFQATT and CDR2 SNEGSKA (reference sequence). The CDR3 runs 12 residues. The DNA for the CDR3 is TGCAGTGCTAGAATACCCACAGATACGCAGTATTTT. Protein: CSARIPTDTQYF.

On this clonotype itself: This may be a read error: a much more frequent sequence differs by one nucleotide. This chain connects TRBV12-3 or TRBV12-4 to TRBJ2-3, with TRBD1 identical over 8 bases. V trimming: 6 bases; J trimming: 4 bases; junction bases outside the gene matches: 12. CDR3 length: 16 amino acids. The CDR3 DNA sequence: TGTGCCAGCAGCCCGGACAGGGCGAGGTTCGCAGATACGCAGTATTTT. The encoded protein is CASSPDRARFADTQYF.

This clonotype was recorded at least ten times. The rearrangement uses TRBV6-5 and TRBJ2-7; 9 bases fit TRBD2. The CDR3 totals 19 residues. Germline CDR1 reads MNHEY; CDR2 reads SVGAGI. Trimming cost V 2 bases and J 3 bases; bases outside gene matches: 17. The CDR3 bases are TGTGCCAGCAGTTACCCCCCGAGTAGCGGGAGCTCTGCGATCTACGAGCAGTACTTC. Amino acids: CASSYPPSSGSSAIYEQYF.

This clonotype showed up many times. The chain recombines TRBV7-3 with TRBJ2-1; TRBD1 or TRBD2 may be the D gene (6 bases each). There are 13 residues in the CDR3. Germline V gives CDR1 SGHTA, CDR2 FQGTGA. With 5 bases removed from V and 5 bases from J, the gap between germline ends came to 10 bases. The CDR3 region has the DNA TGTGCCAGCAGCGGGGGGCCGCACAATGAGCAGTTCTTC. This encodes CASSGGPHNEQFF.

The chain uses TRBV3-1 and TRBJ2-7; possible D gene TRBD1, 5 bases. V lost 3 bases, J lost 7 bases, and 13 bases lay in between. From germline, CDR1 is LGHDT and CDR2 YNNKEL (reference sequence). This CDR3 is built from 13 residues. CDR3 nucleotide sequence: TGTGCCAGCAGCCAGGATCTGGGGCGAGAGCAGTACTTC. Translated, it gives CASSQDLGREQYF.

This clonotype was detected many times. The gene calls are TRBV6-6 and TRBJ2-5; weak D call: TRBD2 (6 bases). The CDR3 sequence is 12 residues long. V was clipped by 5 bases and J by 7 bases, with 11 bases between them. Germline V gene sequence: CDR1 MNHNY, CDR2 SVGAGI (reference sequence). The CDR3 protein is CASSGPGGTQYF. In nucleotides, the CDR3 is TGTGCCAGCAGTGGGCCCGGGGGGACCCAGTACTTC.

As concerns this clonotype: A read error may be the cause here, since a much bigger clone is one base away. The V and J genes are TRBV10-2 and TRBJ2-1; 13 bases are shared with TRBD2. CDR1 WSHSY and CDR2 SAAADI come from the germline V gene. The CDR3 sequence is 15 residues long. J was trimmed by 8 bases and V by 5 bases; bases with no gene match: 6. The CDR3 DNA reads TGCGCCAGCAGTAAGCGGACTAGCGGGAGTGATGAGCAGTTCTTC. Residues: CASSKRTSGSDEQFF.

This clonotype came up many times. V and J are TRBV7-3 and TRBJ2-5; D is ambiguous. The V and J ends lost 0 bases and 3 bases respectively, with 5 bases between them. Germline assignment: CDR1 SGHTA and CDR2 FQGTGA. The CDR3 totals 13 residues. The CDR3 region is CASSLTAEETQYF. DNA of the CDR3: TGTGCCAGCAGCTTAACGGCGGAAGAGACCCAGTACTTC.

This clonotype appeared many times. The gene calls are TRBV4-2 and TRBJ2-7, with TRBD2 identical over 7 bases. Trimming took 0 bases from V and 3 from J; bases not matched to a gene: 8. The CDR3 spans 16 residues. Germline lookup yields CDR1 LGHNA and CDR2 YNFKEQ. The CDR3 loop is CASSQDLAESGYEQYF. CDR3 coding DNA: TGTGCCAGCAGCCAAGATCTAGCGGAGAGCGGCTACGAGCAGTACTTC.

This clonotype showed up many times. This chain links TRBV5-1 with TRBJ2-3; 8 nucleotides match TRBD2. J lost 3 bases, V lost 8 bases, and 11 bases had no gene match. This CDR3 has 15 amino acids. Looked up from germline, CDR1 is SGHRS and CDR2 is YFSETQ. The CDR3, as DNA: TGCGCCAGTCAACCCCAAGCGGGGGTTACAGATACGCAGTATTTT. Its translation: CASQPQAGVTDTQYF.

This clonotype was observed at least ten times. This chain joins TRBV21-1 and TRBJ2-7; TRBD1, as called in the table, went unchecked against the DNA. TRBV21-1 is given as a pseudogene. This CDR3 region has 16 residues. CDR3 in DNA: TGTGCCAGCAGCACAGCACCGGGCCATGGTTACTACGAGCAGTACTTC. Translation gives CASSTAPGHGYYEQYF.

This clonotype was detected a few times. This chain joins TRBV28 and TRBJ2-1; 11 positions match TRBD1. V was clipped by 5 bases and J by 2 bases; unmatched bases: 8. The CDR3 is made up of 17 amino acids. From germline, CDR1 is MDHEN and CDR2 SYDVKM. CDR3 nucleotide sequence: TGTGCCAGCAGTGTGGGACAGGGGGGAGGAGCCTACAATGAGCAGTTCTTC. Its translation is CASSVGQGGGAYNEQFF.

This clonotype occurred many times. The chain combines TRBV29-1 with TRBJ1-6; D is perhaps TRBD1 (6 bases). V was clipped by 4 bases and J by 10 bases, with 14 bases between them. The CDR3 length is 13 residues. Germline V gene sequence: CDR1 SQVTM, CDR2 ANQGSEA. The CDR3 nucleotides read TGCAGCGTTGGGAACAGGGAAGGGTCACCCCTCCACTTT. Translated, it gives CSVGNREGSPLHF.